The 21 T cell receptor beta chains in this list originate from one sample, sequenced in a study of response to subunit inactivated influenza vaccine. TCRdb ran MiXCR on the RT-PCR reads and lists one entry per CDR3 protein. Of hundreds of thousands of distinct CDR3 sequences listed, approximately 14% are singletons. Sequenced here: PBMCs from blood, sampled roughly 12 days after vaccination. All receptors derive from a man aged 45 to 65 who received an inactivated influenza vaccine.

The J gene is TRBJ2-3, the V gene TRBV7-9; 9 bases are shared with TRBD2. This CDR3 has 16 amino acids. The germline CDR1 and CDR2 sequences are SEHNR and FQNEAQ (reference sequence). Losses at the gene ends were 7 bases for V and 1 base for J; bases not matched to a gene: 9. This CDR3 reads CASIIIIAGGTDTQYF. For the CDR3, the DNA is TGTGCCAGCATCATAATAATAGCGGGGGGCACAGATACGCAGTATTTT.

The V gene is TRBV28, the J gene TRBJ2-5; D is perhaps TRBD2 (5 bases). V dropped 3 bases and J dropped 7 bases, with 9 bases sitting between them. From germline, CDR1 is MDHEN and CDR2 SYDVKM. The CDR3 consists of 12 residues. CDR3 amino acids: CASSFGRGTQYF. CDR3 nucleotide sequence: TGTGCCAGCAGTTTTGGGAGAGGGACCCAGTACTTC.

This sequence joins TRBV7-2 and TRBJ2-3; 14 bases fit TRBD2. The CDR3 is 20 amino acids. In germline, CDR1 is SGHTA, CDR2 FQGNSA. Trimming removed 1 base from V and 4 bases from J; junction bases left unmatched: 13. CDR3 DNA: TGTGCCAGCAGCTTAGGCTCCCCGGGACTAGCGGGAGCGGGACCAGATACGCAGTATTTT. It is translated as CASSLGSPGLAGAGPDTQYF.

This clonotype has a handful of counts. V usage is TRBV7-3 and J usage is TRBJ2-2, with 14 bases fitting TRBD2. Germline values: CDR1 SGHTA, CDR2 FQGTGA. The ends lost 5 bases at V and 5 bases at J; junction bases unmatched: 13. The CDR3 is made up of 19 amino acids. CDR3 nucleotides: TGTGCCAGCAGCAAATGGGGGACTAGCGGGAGTGAGGGGACCGGGGAGCTGTTTTTT. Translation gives CASSKWGTSGSEGTGELFF.

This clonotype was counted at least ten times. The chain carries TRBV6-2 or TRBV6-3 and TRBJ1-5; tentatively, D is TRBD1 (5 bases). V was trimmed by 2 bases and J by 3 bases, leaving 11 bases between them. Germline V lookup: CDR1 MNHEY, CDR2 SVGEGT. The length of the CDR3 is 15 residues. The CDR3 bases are TGTGCCAGCAGTTACCCCGACAGAACCAATCAGCCCCAGCATTTT. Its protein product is CASSYPDRTNQPQHF.

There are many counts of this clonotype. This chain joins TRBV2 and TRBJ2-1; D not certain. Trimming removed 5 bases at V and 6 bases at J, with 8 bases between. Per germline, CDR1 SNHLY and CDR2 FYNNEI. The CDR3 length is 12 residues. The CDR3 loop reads CASSFPGNEQFF. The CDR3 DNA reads TGTGCCAGCAGTTTTCCGGGCAATGAGCAGTTCTTC.

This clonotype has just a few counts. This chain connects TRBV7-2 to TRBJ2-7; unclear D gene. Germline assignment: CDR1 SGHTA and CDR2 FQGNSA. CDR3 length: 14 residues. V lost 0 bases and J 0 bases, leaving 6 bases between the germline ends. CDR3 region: CASSLAVNSYEQYF. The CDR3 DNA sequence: TGTGCCAGCAGCTTAGCGGTAAACTCCTACGAGCAGTACTTC.

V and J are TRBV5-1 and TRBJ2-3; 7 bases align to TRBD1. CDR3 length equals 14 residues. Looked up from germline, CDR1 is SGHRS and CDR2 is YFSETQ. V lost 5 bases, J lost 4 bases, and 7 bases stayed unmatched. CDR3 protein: CASRRAQGSDTQYF. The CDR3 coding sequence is TGCGCCAGCAGGAGAGCACAGGGGTCAGATACGCAGTATTTT. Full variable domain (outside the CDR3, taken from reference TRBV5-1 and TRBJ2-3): KAGVTQTPRYLIKTRGQQVTLSCSPISGHRSVSWYQQTPGQGLQFLFEYFSETQRNKGNFPGRFSGRQFSNSRSEMNVSTLELGDSALYLCASRRAQGSDTQYFGPGTRLTVL.

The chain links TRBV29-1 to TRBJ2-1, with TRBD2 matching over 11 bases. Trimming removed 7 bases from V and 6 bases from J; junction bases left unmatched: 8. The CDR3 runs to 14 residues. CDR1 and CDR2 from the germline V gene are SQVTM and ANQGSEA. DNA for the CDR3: TGCAGCGGACTTCCGGGACTAGCGGCCAATGAGCAGTTCTTC. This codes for CSGLPGLAANEQFF.

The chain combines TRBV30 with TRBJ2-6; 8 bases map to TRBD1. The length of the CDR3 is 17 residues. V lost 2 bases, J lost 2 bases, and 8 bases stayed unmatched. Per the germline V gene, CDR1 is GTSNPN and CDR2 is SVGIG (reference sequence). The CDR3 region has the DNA TGTGCCTGGAGTAGGGGGACAGGAAAAACTGGGGCCAACGTCCTGACTTTC. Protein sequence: CAWSRGTGKTGANVLTF.

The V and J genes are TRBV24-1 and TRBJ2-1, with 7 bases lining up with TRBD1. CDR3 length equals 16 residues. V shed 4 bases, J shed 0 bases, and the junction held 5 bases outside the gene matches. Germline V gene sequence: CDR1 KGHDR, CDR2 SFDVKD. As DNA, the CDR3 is TGTGCCACCAGTGAGGCGACAGGGAGCTCCTACAATGAGCAGTTCTTC. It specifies CATSEATGSSYNEQFF.

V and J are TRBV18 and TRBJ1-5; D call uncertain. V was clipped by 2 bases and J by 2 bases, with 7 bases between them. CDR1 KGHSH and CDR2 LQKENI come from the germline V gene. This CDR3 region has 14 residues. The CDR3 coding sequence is TGTGCCAGCTCACCAGAAAGCCGCAATCAGCCCCAGCATTTT. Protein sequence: CASSPESRNQPQHF. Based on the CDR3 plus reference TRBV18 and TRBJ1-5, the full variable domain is NAGVMQNPRHLVRRRGQEARLRCSPMKGHSHVYWYRQLPEEGLKFMVYLQKENIIDESGMPKERFSAEFPKEGPSILRIQQVVRGDSAAYFCASSPESRNQPQHFGDGTRLSIL.

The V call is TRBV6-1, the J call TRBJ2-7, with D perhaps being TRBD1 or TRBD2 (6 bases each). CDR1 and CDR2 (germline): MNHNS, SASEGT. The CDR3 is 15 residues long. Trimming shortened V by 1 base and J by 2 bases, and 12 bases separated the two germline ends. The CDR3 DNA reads TGTGCCAGCAGTGAAGAGGGGGGAGAACCCTACGAGCAGTACTTC. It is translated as CASSEEGGEPYEQYF.

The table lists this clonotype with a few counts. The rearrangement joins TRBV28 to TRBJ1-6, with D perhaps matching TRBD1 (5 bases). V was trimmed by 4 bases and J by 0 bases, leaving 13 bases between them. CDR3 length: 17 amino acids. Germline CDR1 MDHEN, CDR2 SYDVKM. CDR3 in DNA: TGTGCCAGCAGTTCCGGAAGGGGTAGCTCCTATAATTCACCCCTCCACTTT. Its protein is CASSSGRGSSYNSPLHF.

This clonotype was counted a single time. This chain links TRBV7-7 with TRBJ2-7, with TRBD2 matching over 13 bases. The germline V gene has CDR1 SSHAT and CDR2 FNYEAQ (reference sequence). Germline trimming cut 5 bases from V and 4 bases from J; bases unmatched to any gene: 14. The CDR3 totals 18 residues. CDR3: CASSPRPPGTSGIYEQYF. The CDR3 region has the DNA TGTGCCAGCAGCCCCCGACCCCCCGGGACTAGCGGGATTTACGAGCAGTACTTC.

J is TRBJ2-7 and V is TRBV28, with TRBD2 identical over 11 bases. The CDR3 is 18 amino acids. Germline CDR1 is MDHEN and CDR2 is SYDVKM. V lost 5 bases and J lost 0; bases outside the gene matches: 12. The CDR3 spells CASSPGRLAGILSYEQYF. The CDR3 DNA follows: TGTGCCAGCAGTCCCGGACGACTAGCGGGAATCCTCTCCTACGAGCAGTACTTC.

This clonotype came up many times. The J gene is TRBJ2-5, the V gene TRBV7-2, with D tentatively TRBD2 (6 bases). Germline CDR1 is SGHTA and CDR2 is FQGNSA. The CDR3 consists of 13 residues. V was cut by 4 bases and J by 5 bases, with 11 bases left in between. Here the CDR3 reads CASSWSEGETQYF. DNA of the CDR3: TGTGCCAGCAGCTGGTCGGAGGGGGAGACCCAGTACTTC. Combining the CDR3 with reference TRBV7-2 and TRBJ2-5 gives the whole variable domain GAGVSQSPSNKVTEKGKDVELRCDPISGHTALYWYRQSLGQGLEFLIYFQGNSAPDKSGLPSDRFSAERTGGSVSTLTIQRTQQEDSAVYLCASSWSEGETQYFGPGTRLLVL.

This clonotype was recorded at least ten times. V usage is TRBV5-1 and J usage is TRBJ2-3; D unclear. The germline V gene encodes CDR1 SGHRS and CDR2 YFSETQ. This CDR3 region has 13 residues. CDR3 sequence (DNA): TGCGCTTCAGGCCGCTATGGCACAGATACGCAGTATTTT. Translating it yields CASGRYGTDTQYF.

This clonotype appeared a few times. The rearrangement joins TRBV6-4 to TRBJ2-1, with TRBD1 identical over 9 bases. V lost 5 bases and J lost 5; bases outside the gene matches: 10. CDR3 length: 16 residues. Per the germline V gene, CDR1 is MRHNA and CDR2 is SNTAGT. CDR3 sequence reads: CASSLRVGQGHNEQFF. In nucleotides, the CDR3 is TGTGCCAGCAGTCTTCGAGTGGGACAGGGACACAATGAGCAGTTCTTC.

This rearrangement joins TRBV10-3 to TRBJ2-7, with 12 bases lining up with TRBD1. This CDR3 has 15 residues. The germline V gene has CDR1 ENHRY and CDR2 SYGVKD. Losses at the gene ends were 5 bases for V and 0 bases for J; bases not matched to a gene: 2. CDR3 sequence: CAISRDRGLSYEQYF. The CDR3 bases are TGTGCCATCAGTCGGGACAGGGGGCTCTCCTACGAGCAGTACTTC.

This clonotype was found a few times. The CDR3 nucleotides are TGTGCCAGCAGCCAAGATCGGGCAAGCTCCTATAATTCACCCCTCCACTTT. This sequence encodes CASSQDRASSYNSPLHF. This chain uses TRBV4-2 with TRBJ1-6; D is unclear. The CDR3 runs to 17 residues. Trimming removed 0 bases at V and 0 bases at J, with 9 bases between. Germline V gene sequence: CDR1 LGHNA, CDR2 YNFKEQ.